This TCR beta chain was recorded in a study of T cell repertoires in cytomegalovirus infection. Overall study context: In public TCR beta signatures, there were indications of both CMV infection and matching HLA type. Study outcomes and limitations: Ex vivo responses were dominated by HLA-C-restricted CMV-specific TCR beta clonotypes. CMV carriers having the relevant HLA were flagged by cumulative public TCR beta family frequency.

Looked up from germline, CDR1 is MNHEY and CDR2 is SVGEGT. The CDR3 is 15 amino acids. The ends lost 6 bases at V and 12 bases at J; junction bases unmatched: 10. MiXCR was run by TCRdb on the reads, yielding one entry per CDR3 protein. This table has 680,000 or so distinct CDR3 sequences, around 30% appearing once. This clonotype has only a few counts. The antigen remains undetermined. Sequenced here: cultured PBMCs, sampled from culture after CMV antigen stimulation. The rearrangement joins TRBV6-2 or TRBV6-3 to TRBJ2-1, with TRBD2 matching over 14 bases. The TCR sequence derives from a human donor in good health (CMV status not recorded). Some clones in this sample may be carry-over from other donors' samples. The chain's CDR3 is CASSPGTSGRFGQFF. CDR3 sequence (DNA): TGTGCCAGCAGCCCCGGGACTAGCGGGAGATTTGGGCAGTTCTTC.